This T cell receptor beta chain was recorded in a study of monozygotic twins with cystic fibrosis. The CDR3 is made up of 13 amino acids. Germline lookup yields CDR1 MNHNY and CDR2 SVGAGI (reference sequence). V lost 0 bases to trimming and J lost 7 bases, with 6 bases between them. Sequenced by immunoSEQ multiplex PCR; TCRdb stores in-frame clones only, minus some. The repertoire holds roughly 14,000 clones, just under 95% seen once, with around a tenth in the top ten. This rearrangement joins TRBV6-6 to TRBJ2-2; D call uncertain. The sample taken for sequencing was blood. This sequence originates from a girl aged 2 to 9 with cystic fibrosis. The CDR3 region is CASSYSLGGELFF. The DNA for the CDR3 is TGTGCCAGCAGTTACTCCCTGGGCGGGGAGCTGTTTTTT.